This TCR beta chain was recorded in a study of blood T cell repertoires in COVID-19. In the study overall: Specimens from acute and convalescent COVID-19 originated in the United States, Italy and Spain. PBMCs, B-cell-depleted T cells, or T cells provided the cDNA or gDNA that made up the material.

Authors' analysis steps: Amplifying reference gene primers gave estimates of nucleated cell counts. Data came from immunoSEQ multiplex PCR; TCRdb stores just in-frame clones and leaves some out. That table furnishes V, J and clone size, whereas the DNA furnished D and trimming. The data contain approximately 97,000 clones, almost 80% of them singletons. V was clipped by 1 base and J by 5 bases, with 5 bases between them. CDR3 length: 12 residues. This TCR came from a man aged 55-75 years with active or convalescent COVID-19. The specimen sequenced was peripheral blood. The V and J genes are TRBV12-3 or TRBV12-4 and TRBJ1-2; D call uncertain. CDR3 loop: CASSLGSYGYTF. CDR3 DNA sequence: TGTGCCAGCAGTTTAGGCAGTTATGGCTACACCTTC.